This entry concerns a single T cell receptor beta chain. As yet, its antigen is unknown. The CDR3 sequence is 14 residues long. Trimming took 8 bases from V and 10 from J; bases not matched to a gene: 8. Germline loops: CDR1 SNHLY, CDR2 FYNNEI. Prior to thyroid surgery, none of the patients had received any treatment. Authors' analysis steps: What underpinned the distant-metastasis classifier for papillary thyroid cancer was the set of CDR3 differences across clinicopathological groups. MiXCR was used by TCRdb to re-call the PCR reads. These V and J calls rely on TCRdb rather than the paper's analysis. This table has 10,000 to 13,000 clones, roughly 38% appearing once. This sample is part of a study of metastatic and nonmetastatic thyroid tumors. Study-wide findings and caveats: Relative to benign nodules, malignant thyroid tumors were reportedly characterized by significantly elevated TCR beta diversity in blood and tumor.

The chain recombines TRBV2 with TRBJ1-6; 10 bases line up with TRBD1. The source material was tumor tissue. The clonotype comes from a female donor with papillary thyroid cancer or a benign thyroid nodule (not recorded which). Some clones in this sample may be carry-over from other donors' samples. The CDR3 DNA reads TGTGCCAGCCAGGGGACAGGGGCGAGATCACCCCTCCACTTT. Translation gives CASQGTGARSPLHF.